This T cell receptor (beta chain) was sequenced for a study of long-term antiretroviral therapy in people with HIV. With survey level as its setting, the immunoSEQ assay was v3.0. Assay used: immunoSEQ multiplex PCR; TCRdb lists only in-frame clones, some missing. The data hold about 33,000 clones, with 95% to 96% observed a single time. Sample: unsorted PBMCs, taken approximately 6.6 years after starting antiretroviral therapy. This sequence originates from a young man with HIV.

The CDR3 is CASSLTGGINEKLFF. Written as DNA, the CDR3 is TGTGCCAGCAGCTTGACAGGGGGAATTAATGAAAAACTGTTTTTT. The gene calls are TRBV7-3 and TRBJ1-4; 9 bases agree with TRBD1. This CDR3 has 15 amino acids. V dropped 3 bases and J dropped 4; count of bases not matched to a gene: 3. Germline lookup yields CDR1 SGHTA and CDR2 FQGTGA.